This T cell receptor (beta chain) is drawn from a study of blood T cell repertoires in COVID-19. The wider study: In each case, the material was cDNA or gDNA derived from T cells, B-cell-depleted T cells, or PBMCs.

Trimming removed 5 bases from V and 7 bases from J, with 6 bases in between. The CDR3 runs to 11 residues. Germline CDR1 and CDR2: LNHDA and SQIVND (reference sequence). The assay was immunoSEQ multiplex PCR, and TCRdb's table has in-frame clones only and misses some. The data contain more than 200,000 clones, approximately 86% of them singletons. Which cohort a participant joined came from the clinical history participants gave. Sequenced material: PBMCs or T cells enriched from blood (not recorded which). The chain has TRBV19 and TRBJ2-1; maybe TRBD2 (5 bases). The origin of this receptor is a woman aged 25 to 39 with acute COVID-19. CDR3 sequence reads: CASSRGNEQFF. The CDR3 DNA follows: TGTGCCAGTAGTCGCGGGAATGAGCAGTTCTTC.